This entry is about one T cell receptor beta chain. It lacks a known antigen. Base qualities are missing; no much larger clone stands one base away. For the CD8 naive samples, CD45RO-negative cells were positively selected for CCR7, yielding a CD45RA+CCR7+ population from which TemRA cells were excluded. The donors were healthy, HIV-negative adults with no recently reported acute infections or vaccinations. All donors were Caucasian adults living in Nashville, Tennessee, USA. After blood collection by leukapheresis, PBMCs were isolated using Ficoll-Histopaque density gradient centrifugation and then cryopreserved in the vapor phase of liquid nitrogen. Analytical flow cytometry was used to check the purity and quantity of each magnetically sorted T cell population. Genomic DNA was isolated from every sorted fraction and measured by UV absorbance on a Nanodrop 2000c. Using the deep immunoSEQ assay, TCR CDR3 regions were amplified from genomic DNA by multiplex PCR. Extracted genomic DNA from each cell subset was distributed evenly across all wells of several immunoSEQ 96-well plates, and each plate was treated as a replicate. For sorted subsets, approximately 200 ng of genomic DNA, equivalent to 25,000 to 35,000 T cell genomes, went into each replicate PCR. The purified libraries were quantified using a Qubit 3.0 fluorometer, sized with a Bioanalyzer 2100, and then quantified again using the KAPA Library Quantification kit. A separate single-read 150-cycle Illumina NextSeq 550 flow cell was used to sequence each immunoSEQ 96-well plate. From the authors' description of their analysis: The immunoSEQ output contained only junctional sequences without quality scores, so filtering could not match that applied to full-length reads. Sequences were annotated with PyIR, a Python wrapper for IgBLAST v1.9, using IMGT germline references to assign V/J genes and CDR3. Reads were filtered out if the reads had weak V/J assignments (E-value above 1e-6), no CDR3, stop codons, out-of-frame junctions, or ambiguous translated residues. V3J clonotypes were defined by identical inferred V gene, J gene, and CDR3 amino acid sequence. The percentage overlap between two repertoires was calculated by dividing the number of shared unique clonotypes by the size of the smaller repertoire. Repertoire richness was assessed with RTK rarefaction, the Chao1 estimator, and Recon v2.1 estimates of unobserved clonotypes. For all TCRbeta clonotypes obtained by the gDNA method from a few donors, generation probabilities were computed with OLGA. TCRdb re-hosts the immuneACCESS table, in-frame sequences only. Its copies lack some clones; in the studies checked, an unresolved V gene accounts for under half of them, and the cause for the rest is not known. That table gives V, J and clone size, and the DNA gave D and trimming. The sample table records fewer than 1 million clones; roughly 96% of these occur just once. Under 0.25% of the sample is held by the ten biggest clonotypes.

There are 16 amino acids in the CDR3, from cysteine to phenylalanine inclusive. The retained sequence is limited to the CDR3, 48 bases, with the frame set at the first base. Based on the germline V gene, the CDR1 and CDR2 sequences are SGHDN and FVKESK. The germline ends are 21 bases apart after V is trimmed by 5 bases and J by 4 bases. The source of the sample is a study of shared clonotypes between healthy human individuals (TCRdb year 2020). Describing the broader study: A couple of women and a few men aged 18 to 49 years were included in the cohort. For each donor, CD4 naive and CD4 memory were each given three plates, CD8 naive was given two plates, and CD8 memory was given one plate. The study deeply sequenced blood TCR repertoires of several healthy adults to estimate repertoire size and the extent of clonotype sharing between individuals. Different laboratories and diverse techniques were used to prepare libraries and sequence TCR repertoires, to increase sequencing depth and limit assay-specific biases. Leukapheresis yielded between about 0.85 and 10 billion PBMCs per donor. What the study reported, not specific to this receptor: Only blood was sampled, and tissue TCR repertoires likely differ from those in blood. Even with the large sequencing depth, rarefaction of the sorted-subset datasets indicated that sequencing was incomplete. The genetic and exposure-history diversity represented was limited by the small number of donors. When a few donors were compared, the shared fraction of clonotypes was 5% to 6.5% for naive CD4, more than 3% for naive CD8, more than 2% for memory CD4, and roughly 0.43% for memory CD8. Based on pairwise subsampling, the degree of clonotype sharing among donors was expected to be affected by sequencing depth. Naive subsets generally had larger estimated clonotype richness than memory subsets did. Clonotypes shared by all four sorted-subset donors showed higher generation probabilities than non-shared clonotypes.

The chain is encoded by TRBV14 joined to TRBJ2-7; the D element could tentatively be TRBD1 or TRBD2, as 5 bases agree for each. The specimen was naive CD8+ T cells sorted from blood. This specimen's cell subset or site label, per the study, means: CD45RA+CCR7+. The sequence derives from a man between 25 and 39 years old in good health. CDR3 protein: CASSSLGPHTSYEQYF. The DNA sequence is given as TGTGCCAGCAGCTCACTGGGACCCCATACTTCTTACGAGCAGTACTTC.